Listed below are T cell receptor beta chains from one sample, sequenced in a study of blood T cell repertoires in COVID-19. The data were produced by immunoSEQ multiplex PCR, yet TCRdb's version contains in-frame clones alone and is incomplete. Here the sample spans some 300,000 clones, about 91% being singletons. Sequencing was performed on peripheral blood. These receptors all stem from a woman younger than 45 who had recovered from COVID-19. Both conserved end residues are part of each CDR3.

TRBV6-6	TRBJ1-4	CASSLPTGGGEKLFF
TRBV12-3/TRBV12-4	TRBJ2-1	CASTPDYVSEQFF
TRBV27	TRBJ1-4	CASSFGGNEKLFF
TRBV3-1/TRBV3-2	TRBJ1-2	CASSTTATYGYTF
TRBV9	TRBJ1-2	CASSVGGPGGRDDGYTF
TRBV5-4	TRBJ1-1	CASSQGQGVTEAFF
TRBV6-5	TRBJ1-2	CASSSWTENYGYTF
TRBV4-2	TRBJ2-5	CASSQGRGRETQYF
TRBV2	TRBJ2-7	CASRGGFGDYEQYF
TRBV5-1	TRBJ2-7	CASSLGNARPHLYEQYF
TRBV7-2	TRBJ1-2	CASSHPQDYGYTF
TRBV5-4	TRBJ2-7	CASSLGGGARGYEQYF
TRBV10-3	TRBJ1-6	CAISETPGQYYNSPLHF
TRBV19	TRBJ2-3	CASSIGRTSGGFTDTQYF
TRBV5-4	TRBJ1-1	CASSALGGRTEAFF
TRBV4-3	TRBJ2-7	CASSQDEAVYYEQYF
TRBV27	TRBJ2-6	CASALNRASGANVLTF
TRBV5-1	TRBJ2-1	CASSLGGQGNEQFF
TRBV2	TRBJ1-5	CASSDSPQGGNQPQHF
TRBV5-1	TRBJ1-2	CASSLEGLKGYTF
TRBV11-2	TRBJ2-5	CASSWGLEETQYF
TRBV29-1	TRBJ2-3	CSAGRGTPSTDTQYF
TRBV5-1	TRBJ1-6	CASSLKGGQRNSPLHF
TRBV7-9	TRBJ2-7	CASSFGGASYEQYF
TRBV3-1/TRBV3-2	TRBJ1-2	CASSPGTRGGYTF
TRBV3-1/TRBV3-2	TRBJ2-2	CASSLLAGGNTGELFF
TRBV7-9	TRBJ2-7	CASSPTGGGHEQYF
TRBV5-1	TRBJ1-1	CASSPLLGQGNTEAFF
TRBV29-1	TRBJ2-5	CSVTPFLSGGAWETQYF
TRBV7-6	TRBJ2-5	CASSSIGQPAETQYF
TRBV28	TRBJ2-1	CASSFSGGDNEQFF
TRBV7-6	TRBJ1-3	CASSPEQARNTIYF
TRBV29-1	TRBJ2-2	CSVERGLGTGELFF
TRBV27	TRBJ1-6	CASTPRQGNSPLHF
TRBV5-1	TRBJ2-1	CASSLEASYNEQFF
TRBV19	TRBJ2-3	CASSSRGGKVSYFTDTQYF
TRBV5-1	TRBJ2-7	CASREATGGLVGEQYF
TRBV7-9	TRBJ2-5	CASSHGGNQETQYF
TRBV5-1	TRBJ1-6	CASTNLTGANSPLHF
TRBV6-2/TRBV6-3	TRBJ2-1	CASSGPGGNEQFF
TRBV30	TRBJ1-1	CANLRTYKTEAFF
TRBV6-2/TRBV6-3	TRBJ1-6	CASTPGVDYNSPLHF